A selection of T cell receptor beta chains follows, all from one sample in a study of OX40 agonist ivuxolimab in advanced cancers. The data were produced by immunoSEQ multiplex PCR, yet TCRdb's version contains in-frame clones alone and is incomplete. The table lists some 50,000 clones, 84% of them singletons. Specimen: CD4+ or CD8+ T cells sorted from blood, collected in a trial of the OX40 agonist ivuxolimab. The receptors were gathered from an adult with an advanced solid tumor such as melanoma, head and neck, liver or kidney cancer. Both conserved end residues are trimmed from each CDR3.

ASSIGGLSETQY | TRBJ2-5 | TRBV19
ASSLGSDSNQPQH | TRBJ1-5 | TRBV11-2
ASSQAGPASQETQY | TRBJ2-5 | TRBV4-2
ASSQVGASGGTDTQY | TRBJ2-3 | TRBV4-3
ASRLSNTEAF | TRBJ1-1 | TRBV12-5
ASSPGTVELF | TRBJ1-4 | TRBV18
ASSLTGGTEAF | TRBJ1-1 | TRBV7-9
ASSPGDRGNQPQH | TRBJ1-5 | TRBV18
ASSQGVSQPQH | TRBJ1-5 | TRBV7-9
ASSQGAGGTGNTIY | TRBJ1-3 | TRBV5-1
ASTPGGSNQPQH | TRBJ1-5 | TRBV27
ASSQELGQNTEAF | TRBJ1-1 | TRBV7-2
ASNNAPYTEAF | TRBJ1-1 | TRBV19
ASRLGPPGQGATEAF | TRBJ1-1 | TRBV12-2
ASSYSGRGGGELF | TRBJ2-2 | TRBV7-2
ASSSTGGDEQY | TRBJ2-7 | TRBV7-9
ASGTTGRTEAF | TRBJ1-1 | TRBV6-6
ASSATNTGELF | TRBJ2-2 | TRBV7-9
ASSHNVNYEQY | TRBJ2-7 | TRBV4-3
ASSHRGVGSSNEQF | TRBJ2-1 | TRBV4-2
ASSTADRGSTDTQY | TRBJ2-3 | TRBV19
ASSGPGEYEQY | TRBJ2-7 | TRBV9
ASSLEGLPPSYEQY | TRBJ2-7 | TRBV5-1
ASSLWGNQPQH | TRBJ1-5 | TRBV7-3
ASSPGQGYTEAF | TRBJ1-1 | TRBV7-8
ASSYSYEQY | TRBJ2-7 | TRBV2
ASSLQGYSDEGGEAF | TRBJ1-1 | TRBV5-6
ASSFSWDEQF | TRBJ2-1 | TRBV5-1
ASSSSPGTYNEQF | TRBJ2-1 | TRBV27
ASRTSGSDIQY | TRBJ2-4 | TRBV6-1
ASGLKGGQGAGEQF | TRBJ2-1 | TRBV12-5
ASSPGVDNSYEQY | TRBJ2-7 | TRBV4-3
ASSPDTGIVEQY | TRBJ2-7 | TRBV5-4
ATSSLTSGSSYEQY | TRBJ2-7 | TRBV15
ASSIVSTAGNTIY | TRBJ1-3 | TRBV19
ASSVYSGGELF | TRBJ2-2 | TRBV9
ASSLFGRGNNQPQH | TRBJ1-5 | TRBV7-2
ASIRQGAPGDTQY | TRBJ2-3 | TRBV6-1
ASSLTGTGGSGVNSPLH | TRBJ1-6 | TRBV5-1